The 12 T cell receptor beta chains in this list originate from one sample, sequenced in a study of blood T cell repertoires in COVID-19. Profiling relied on immunoSEQ multiplex PCR, and the TCRdb table lists in-frame clones only, not all of them. The table lists about 110,000 clones, 88% of them singletons, with over 2% in the top ten. The sample comprised peripheral blood. All receptors come from a human donor in a cohort sampled during active COVID-19.

CDR3: CAWSVAGYYNSPLHF. The CDR3 coding sequence is TGTGCCTGGAGTGTGGCAGGGTACTATAATTCACCCCTCCACTTT. The rearrangement joins TRBV30 to TRBJ1-6; TRBD1 might be the D (5 bases). V was cut by 0 bases and J by 3 bases, with 9 bases left in between. The CDR3 is 15 residues long. Germline V gene lookup returns CDR1 GTSNPN and CDR2 SVGIG (reference sequence).

This chain uses TRBV11-2 with TRBJ2-3; 10 positions match TRBD2. From germline, CDR1 is SGHAT and CDR2 FQNNGV. The CDR3 has 16 amino acids. V shed 0 bases and J 9 bases; nucleotides not matched to a gene: 9. The chain's CDR3 is CASSLDTSGGAKTQYF. The CDR3, as DNA: TGTGCCAGCAGCTTAGATACGAGCGGGGGGGCCAAAACGCAGTATTTT.

The V gene is TRBV6-5, the J gene TRBJ1-6; D gene uncertain. CDR1 MNHEY and CDR2 SVGAGI come from the germline V gene. This CDR3 has 13 amino acids. Trimming took off 6 bases at V and 7 bases at J, with 10 bases between the two ends. The CDR3 DNA is TGTGCCAGCAGACACGAAGCGAATTCACCCCTCCACTTT. Translating it yields CASRHEANSPLHF.

The rearrangement links TRBV25-1 to TRBJ2-2; 8 bases fit TRBD1. This CDR3 comprises 16 residues. CDR1 MGHDK and CDR2 SYGVNS come from the germline V gene. After removal of 2 bases from V and 7 bases from J, the junction contained 9 bases not matched to a gene. CDR3 residues: CASSERPDRAVGELFF. The CDR3 DNA is TGTGCCAGCAGTGAACGTCCGGACAGGGCGGTCGGGGAGCTGTTTTTT.

The V and J genes are TRBV25-1 and TRBJ1-2; a possible D gene is TRBD1 (6 bases). The CDR3 loop spans 13 amino acids. Between the trimmed V and J ends, which lost 5 bases and 5 bases, there was a span of 12 bases. Germline V gives CDR1 MGHDK, CDR2 SYGVNS. The CDR3 DNA follows: TGTGCCAGCAGTACCGGGACAAGATATGGCTACACCTTC. Its protein product is CASSTGTRYGYTF.

The chain is built from TRBV27 and TRBJ2-5; 9 positions agree with TRBD2. The CDR3 runs 16 residues. The V gene end was trimmed by 7 bases and the J gene end by 5 bases; junction bases not matched to a gene: 14. Germline CDR1 reads MNHEY; CDR2 reads SMNVEV (reference sequence). CDR3 DNA: TGTGCCAGCACACCCTTTAGCGGGAGTGGGGAGGAGACCCAGTACTTC. The encoded protein is CASTPFSGSGEETQYF.

The J gene is TRBJ1-1, the V gene TRBV28; no firm D call. The CDR3 length is 17 residues. The germline CDR1 and CDR2 sequences are MDHEN and SYDVKM. The germline V and J ends were trimmed by 2 bases and 0 bases, with 16 bases remaining between them. The CDR3 sequence is CASSLRVGGSVNTEAFF. In DNA, the CDR3 is TGTGCCAGCAGTTTAAGAGTCGGAGGGTCGGTGAACACTGAAGCTTTCTTT.

The gene calls are TRBV7-3 and TRBJ2-3; 12 nucleotides align to TRBD2. Germline V gene data show CDR1 as SGHTA and CDR2 as FQGTGA. The J segment lost 1 base and the V segment lost 0 bases, leaving 8 bases of the junction unmatched. The CDR3 extends over 19 amino acids. The CDR3 protein is CASSLTWLAGGPGTDTQYF. In DNA, the CDR3 is TGTGCCAGCAGCTTAACATGGCTAGCGGGGGGGCCTGGCACAGATACGCAGTATTTT.

This clone was seen just once. V usage is TRBV5-1 and J usage is TRBJ1-6; D is possibly TRBD1 (5 bases). Looked up from germline, CDR1 is SGHRS and CDR2 is YFSETQ. This CDR3 is built from 14 residues. V was trimmed by 0 bases and J by 7 bases, leaving 8 bases between them. The CDR3 DNA follows: TGCGCCAGCAGCTTGGCCGGGGGGAATTCACCCCTCCACTTT. Encoded protein: CASSLAGGNSPLHF. Together with reference TRBV5-1 and TRBJ1-6, the CDR3 gives the full variable domain: KAGVTQTPRYLIKTRGQQVTLSCSPISGHRSVSWYQQTPGQGLQFLFEYFSETQRNKGNFPGRFSGRQFSNSRSEMNVSTLELGDSALYLCASSLAGGNSPLHFGNGTRLTVT.

This clone was seen a single time. This chain joins TRBV11-2 and TRBJ1-1; no reliable D call. This CDR3 has 16 amino acids. Deletions cut 1 base from V and 1 base from J, with 13 bases between. CDR1 SGHAT and CDR2 FQNNGV come from the germline V gene. The CDR3 protein is CASSLVPADTNTEAFF. The CDR3 bases are TGTGCCAGCAGCTTAGTCCCCGCAGATACGAACACTGAAGCTTTCTTT.

In DNA form, the CDR3 reads TGTGCCAGCAGCGTACAGGGGTACACTGAAGCTTTCTTT. This translates into CASSVQGYTEAFF. The V and J genes are TRBV7-9 and TRBJ1-1, with 7 bases lining up with TRBD1. The CDR3 spans 13 residues. V dropped 5 bases and J dropped 3; count of bases not matched to a gene: 3. The V gene's germline CDR1 is SEHNR and CDR2 FQNEAQ (reference sequence).

The V and J genes are TRBV11-2 and TRBJ1-2, with 10 bases lining up with TRBD1. The V segment lost 4 bases and the J segment 7 bases; nucleotides outside the gene matches: 6. The CDR3 is 14 amino acids. Germline CDR1 reads SGHAT; CDR2 reads FQNNGV. The CDR3 region has the DNA TGTGCCAGCAGCTGGGGACAGGGGAAGGGTGGCTACACCTTC. It encodes CASSWGQGKGGYTF.